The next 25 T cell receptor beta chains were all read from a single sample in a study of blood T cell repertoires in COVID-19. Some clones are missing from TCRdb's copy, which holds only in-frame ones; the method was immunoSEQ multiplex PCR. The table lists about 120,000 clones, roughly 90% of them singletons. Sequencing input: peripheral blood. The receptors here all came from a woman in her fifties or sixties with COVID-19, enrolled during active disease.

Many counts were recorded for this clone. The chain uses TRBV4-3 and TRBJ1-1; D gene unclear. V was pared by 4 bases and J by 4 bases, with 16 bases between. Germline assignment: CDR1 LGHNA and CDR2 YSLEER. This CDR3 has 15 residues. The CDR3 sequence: CASSPVGVGSTEAFF. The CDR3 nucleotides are TGCGCCAGCAGCCCAGTAGGCGTGGGCAGCACTGAAGCTTTCTTT.

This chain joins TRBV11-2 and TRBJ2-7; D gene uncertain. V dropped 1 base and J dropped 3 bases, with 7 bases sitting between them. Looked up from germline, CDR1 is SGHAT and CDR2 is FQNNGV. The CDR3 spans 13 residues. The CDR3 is CASSLGLDYEQYF. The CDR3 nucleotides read TGTGCCAGCAGCTTAGGTTTAGACTACGAGCAGTACTTC.

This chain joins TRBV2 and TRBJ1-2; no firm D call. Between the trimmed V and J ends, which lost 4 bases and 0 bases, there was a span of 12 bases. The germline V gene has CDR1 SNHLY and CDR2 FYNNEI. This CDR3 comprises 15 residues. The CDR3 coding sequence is TGTGCCAGCAGTGTGAACAGAGTCCCTAACTATGGCTACACCTTC. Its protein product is CASSVNRVPNYGYTF.

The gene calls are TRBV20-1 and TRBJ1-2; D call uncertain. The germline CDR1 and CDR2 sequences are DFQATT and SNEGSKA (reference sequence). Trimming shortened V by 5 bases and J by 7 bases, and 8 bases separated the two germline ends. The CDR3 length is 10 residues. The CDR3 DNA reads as TGCAGTGCTCCCAAGAGTGGCTACACCTTC. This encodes CSAPKSGYTF.

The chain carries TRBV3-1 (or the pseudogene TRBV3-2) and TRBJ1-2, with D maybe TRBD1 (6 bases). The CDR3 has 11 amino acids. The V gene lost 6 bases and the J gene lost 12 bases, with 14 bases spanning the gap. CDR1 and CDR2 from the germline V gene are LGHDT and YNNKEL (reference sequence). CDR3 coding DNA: TGTGCCAGCAGTCCAGGGGTTTGGAACACCTTC. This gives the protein CASSPGVWNTF.

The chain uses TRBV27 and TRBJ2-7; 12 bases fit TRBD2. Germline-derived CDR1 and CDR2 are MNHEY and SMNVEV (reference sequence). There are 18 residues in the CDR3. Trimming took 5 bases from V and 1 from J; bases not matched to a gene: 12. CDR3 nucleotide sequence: TGTGCCAGCAGTCTCGTAGGGCTAGCGGGGGGGCCTTCCTACGAGCAGTACTTC. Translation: CASSLVGLAGGPSYEQYF.

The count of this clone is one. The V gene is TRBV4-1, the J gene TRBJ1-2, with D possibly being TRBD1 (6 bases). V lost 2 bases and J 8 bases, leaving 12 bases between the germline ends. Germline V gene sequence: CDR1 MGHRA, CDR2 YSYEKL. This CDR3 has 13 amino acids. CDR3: CASSQPGESGYTF. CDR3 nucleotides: TGCGCCAGCAGCCAACCAGGGGAGTCGGGCTACACCTTC.

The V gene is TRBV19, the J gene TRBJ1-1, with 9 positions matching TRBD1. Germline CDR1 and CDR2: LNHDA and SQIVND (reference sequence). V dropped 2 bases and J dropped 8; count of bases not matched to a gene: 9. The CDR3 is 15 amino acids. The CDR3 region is CASSISTGGSGEAFF. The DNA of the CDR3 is TGTGCCAGTAGTATATCTACAGGGGGCAGTGGAGAAGCTTTCTTT. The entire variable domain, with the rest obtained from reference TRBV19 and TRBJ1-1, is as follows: DGGITQSPKYLFRKEGQNVTLSCEQNLNHDAMYWYRQDPGQGLRLIYYSQIVNDFQKGDIAEGYSVSREKKESFPLTVTSAQKNPTAFYLCASSISTGGSGEAFFGQGTRLTVV.

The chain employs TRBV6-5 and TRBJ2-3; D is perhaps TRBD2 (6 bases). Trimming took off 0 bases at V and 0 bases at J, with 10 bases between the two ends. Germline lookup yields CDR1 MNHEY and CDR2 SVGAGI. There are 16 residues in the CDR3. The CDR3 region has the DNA TGTGCCAGCAGTTACTCTTCGGCGGGAAGCACAGATACGCAGTATTTT. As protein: CASSYSSAGSTDTQYF.

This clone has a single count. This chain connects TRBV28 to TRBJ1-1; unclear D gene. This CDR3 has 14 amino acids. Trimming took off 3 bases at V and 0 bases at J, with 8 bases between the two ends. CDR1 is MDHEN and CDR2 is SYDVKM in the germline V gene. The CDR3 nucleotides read TGTGCCAGCAGTTTGGGCAGTTTGAACACTGAAGCTTTCTTT. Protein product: CASSLGSLNTEAFF.

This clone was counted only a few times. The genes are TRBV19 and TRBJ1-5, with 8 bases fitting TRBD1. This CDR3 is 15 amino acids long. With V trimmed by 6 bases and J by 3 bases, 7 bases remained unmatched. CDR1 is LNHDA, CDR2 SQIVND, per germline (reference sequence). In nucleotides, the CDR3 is TGTGCCAGTAGGGAAGGGACAGGAATCAATCAGCCCCAGCATTTT. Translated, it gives CASREGTGINQPQHF.

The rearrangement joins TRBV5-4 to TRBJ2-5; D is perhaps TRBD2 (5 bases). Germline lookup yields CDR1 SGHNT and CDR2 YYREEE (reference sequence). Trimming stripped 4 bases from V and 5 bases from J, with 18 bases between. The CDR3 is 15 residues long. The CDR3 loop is CASSPSRGSSETQYF. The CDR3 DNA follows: TGTGCCAGCAGCCCGAGTCGGGGTAGCTCGGAGACCCAGTACTTC.

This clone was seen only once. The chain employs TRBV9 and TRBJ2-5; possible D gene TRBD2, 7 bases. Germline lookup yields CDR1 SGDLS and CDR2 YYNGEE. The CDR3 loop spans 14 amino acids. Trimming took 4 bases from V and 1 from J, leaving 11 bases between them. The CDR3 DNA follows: TGTGCCAGCAGCCCGCGGGGGCCCCAAGAGACCCAGTACTTC. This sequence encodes CASSPRGPQETQYF.

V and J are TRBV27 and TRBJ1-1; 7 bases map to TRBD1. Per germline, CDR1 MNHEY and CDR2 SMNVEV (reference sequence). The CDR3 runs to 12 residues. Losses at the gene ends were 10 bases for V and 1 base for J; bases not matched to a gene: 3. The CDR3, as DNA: TGTGCCACCAGGGACAGGAACACTGAAGCTTTCTTT. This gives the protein CATRDRNTEAFF.

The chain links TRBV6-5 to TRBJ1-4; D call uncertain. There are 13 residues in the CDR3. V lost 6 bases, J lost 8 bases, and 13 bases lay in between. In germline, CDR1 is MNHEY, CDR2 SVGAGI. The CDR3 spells CASRPYLKEKLFF. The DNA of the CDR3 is TGTGCCAGCAGGCCATACCTAAAAGAAAAACTGTTTTTT.

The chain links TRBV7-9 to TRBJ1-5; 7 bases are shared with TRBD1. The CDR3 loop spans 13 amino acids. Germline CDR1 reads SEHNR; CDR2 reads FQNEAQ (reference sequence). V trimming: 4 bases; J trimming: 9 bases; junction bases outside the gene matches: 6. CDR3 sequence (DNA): TGTGCCAGCAGCTCGGGACAGCAGTTGCCCCAGCATTTT. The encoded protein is CASSSGQQLPQHF.

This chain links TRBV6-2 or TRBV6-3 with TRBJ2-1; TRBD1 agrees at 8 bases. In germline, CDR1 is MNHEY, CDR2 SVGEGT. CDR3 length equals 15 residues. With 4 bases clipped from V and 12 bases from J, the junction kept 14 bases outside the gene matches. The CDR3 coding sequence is TGTGCCAGCAGTTGGAACCTCGGGACAGGCGGAAGGCAGTTCTTC. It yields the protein CASSWNLGTGGRQFF.

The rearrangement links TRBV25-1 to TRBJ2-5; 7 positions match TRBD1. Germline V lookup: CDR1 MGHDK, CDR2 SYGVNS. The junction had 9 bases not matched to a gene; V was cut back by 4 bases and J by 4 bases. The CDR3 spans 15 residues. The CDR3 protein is CASSAYRGGGETQYF. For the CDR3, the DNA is TGTGCCAGCAGTGCATACAGGGGTGGTGGAGAGACCCAGTACTTC.

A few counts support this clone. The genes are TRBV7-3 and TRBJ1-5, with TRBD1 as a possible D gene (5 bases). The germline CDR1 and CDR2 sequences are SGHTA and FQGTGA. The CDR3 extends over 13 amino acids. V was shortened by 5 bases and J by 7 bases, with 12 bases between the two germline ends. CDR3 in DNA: TGTGCCAGCAGCCCCCACCCAGGGCAGCCCCAGCATTTT. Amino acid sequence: CASSPHPGQPQHF.

The CDR3 loop reads CASSLRTGLTDTQYF. Here the CDR3 DNA reads TGTGCCAGCAGCTTAAGGACAGGGCTGACAGATACGCAGTATTTT. V and J are TRBV7-2 and TRBJ2-3; 8 bases line up with TRBD1. The trim removed 2 bases at V and 3 bases at J, leaving 4 bases unmatched. The germline gives CDR1 SGHTA, CDR2 FQGNSA. There are 15 residues in the CDR3.

CDR3 residues: CSVTTGTDWNIQYF. In nucleotides, the CDR3 is TGCAGCGTTACCACCGGGACAGATTGGAACATTCAGTACTTC. V gene TRBV29-1 combines with J gene TRBJ2-4; TRBD1 matches at 7 bases. This CDR3 contains 14 residues. Germline loops: CDR1 SQVTM, CDR2 ANQGSEA. V trimming: 5 bases; J trimming: 7 bases; junction bases outside the gene matches: 11.

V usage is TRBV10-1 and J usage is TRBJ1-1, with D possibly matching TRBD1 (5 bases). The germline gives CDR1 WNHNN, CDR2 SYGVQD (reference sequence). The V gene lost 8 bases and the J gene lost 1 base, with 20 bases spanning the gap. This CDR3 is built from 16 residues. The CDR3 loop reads CASGGDGSSPNTEAFF. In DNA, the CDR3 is TGCGCCAGCGGGGGGGACGGGAGTTCACCGAACACTGAAGCTTTCTTT.

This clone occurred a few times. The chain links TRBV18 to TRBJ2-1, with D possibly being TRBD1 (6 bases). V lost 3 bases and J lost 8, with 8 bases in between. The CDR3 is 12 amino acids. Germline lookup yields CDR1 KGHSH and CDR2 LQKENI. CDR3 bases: TGTGCCAGCTCACCGACAGGTTATGAGCAGTTCTTC. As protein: CASSPTGYEQFF.

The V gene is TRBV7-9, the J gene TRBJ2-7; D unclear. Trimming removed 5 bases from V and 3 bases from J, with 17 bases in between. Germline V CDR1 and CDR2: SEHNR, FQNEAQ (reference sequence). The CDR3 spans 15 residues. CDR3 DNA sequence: TGTGCCAGCAGCCTCGGTTGGAGTTCGGACTACGAGCAGTACTTC. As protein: CASSLGWSSDYEQYF.

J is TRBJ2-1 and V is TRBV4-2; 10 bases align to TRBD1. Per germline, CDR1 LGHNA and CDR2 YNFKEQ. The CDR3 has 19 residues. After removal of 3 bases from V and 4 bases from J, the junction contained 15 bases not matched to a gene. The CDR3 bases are TGTGCCAGCAGCCACCCCGACAGGGGGCCAATGGTTGTTTACAATGAGCAGTTCTTC. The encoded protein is CASSHPDRGPMVVYNEQFF.